A selection of T cell receptor beta chains follows, all from one sample in a study of molecular identifiers for immune sequencing clone quantification. TCRdb recomputed calls from the PCR reads with MiXCR, one row per CDR3 protein. The sample has hundreds of thousands of distinct CDR3 sequences, about 20% seen once. The sample was naive CD8+ T cells from blood, with Jurkat cell RNA spiked in. These receptors were taken from a human donor in good health. Some libraries in this study had Jurkat cell RNA spiked in. Each CDR3 is given with its conserved first and last residue. The D gene is left open where the match is weak. The size entry is marked missing in some rows and otherwise reads once, few, many or a size class.

V gene: TRBV12-3/TRBV12-4; J gene: TRBJ1-1; clone size: few; D gene: TRBD1; CDR3 protein: CASGTGKGSQAFF; CDR3 DNA: TGTGCCAGCGGGACAGGAAAGGGCTCTCAGGCTTTCTTT
V gene: TRBV9; J gene: TRBJ2-1; clone size: many; D gene: .; CDR3 protein: CASSPGPGYEQFF; CDR3 DNA: TGTGCCAGCAGCCCGGGACCGGGCTATGAGCAGTTCTTC
V gene: TRBV6-1; J gene: TRBJ2-7; clone size: many; D gene: .; CDR3 protein: CASSEAPVARGYEQYF; CDR3 DNA: TGTGCCAGCAGTGAAGCCCCCGTTGCGCGTGGTTACGAGCAGTACTTC
V gene: TRBV7-9; J gene: TRBJ2-1; clone size: few; D gene: .; CDR3 protein: CASSLTLGGLGNEQFF; CDR3 DNA: TGTGCCAGCAGCTTAACCCTGGGAGGTCTGGGCAATGAGCAGTTCTTC
V gene: TRBV6-2/TRBV6-3; J gene: TRBJ2-1; clone size: .; D gene: .; CDR3 protein: CASRMVLYNEQFF; CDR3 DNA: TGTGCCAGCAGGATGGTCTTATACAATGAGCAGTTCTTC
V gene: TRBV20-1; J gene: TRBJ2-7; clone size: few; D gene: TRBD1; CDR3 protein: CSARDRGTGVEQYF; CDR3 DNA: TGCAGTGCTAGAGATCGGGGGACAGGGGTCGAGCAGTACTTC
V gene: TRBV27; J gene: TRBJ2-7; clone size: many; D gene: TRBD2; CDR3 protein: CASTFAGGGYEQYF; CDR3 DNA: TGTGCCAGCACCTTTGCGGGGGGGGGTTACGAGCAGTACTTC
V gene: TRBV27; J gene: TRBJ2-5; clone size: .; D gene: TRBD2; CDR3 protein: CASRGLRGGYQETQYF; CDR3 DNA: TGTGCCAGCAGGGGCCTCCGGGGGGGGTACCAAGAGACCCAGTACTTC
V gene: TRBV11-2; J gene: TRBJ1-4; clone size: .; D gene: .; CDR3 protein: CASSSVAEKLFF; CDR3 DNA: TGTGCCAGCAGCTCGGTAGCTGAAAAACTGTTTTTT
V gene: TRBV4-3; J gene: TRBJ1-5; clone size: .; D gene: .; CDR3 protein: CASSQDLYSRDQPQHF; CDR3 DNA: TGCGCCAGCAGCCAAGATCTTTATTCCCGCGATCAGCCCCAGCATTTT
V gene: TRBV5-5; J gene: TRBJ2-3; clone size: many; D gene: .; CDR3 protein: CASSLGPADTQYF; CDR3 DNA: TGTGCCAGCAGCTTGGGTCCTGCCGATACGCAGTATTTT
V gene: TRBV30; J gene: TRBJ2-1; clone size: few; D gene: .; CDR3 protein: CAWSWGHEQFF; CDR3 DNA: TGTGCCTGGAGTTGGGGACATGAGCAGTTCTTC
V gene: TRBV28; J gene: TRBJ2-2; clone size: many; D gene: TRBD1; CDR3 protein: CASSFSGGDTGELFF; CDR3 DNA: TGTGCCAGCAGTTTTTCAGGGGGCGACACCGGGGAGCTGTTTTTT
V gene: TRBV24-1; J gene: TRBJ2-1; clone size: many; D gene: TRBD2; CDR3 protein: CATSDLQSGSTNEQFF; CDR3 DNA: TGTGCCACCAGTGATTTGCAGAGCGGGAGTACCAATGAGCAGTTCTTC
V gene: TRBV20-1; J gene: TRBJ2-7; clone size: .; D gene: .; CDR3 protein: CSARDVASYEQYF; CDR3 DNA: TGCAGTGCTAGAGATGTCGCTAGTTACGAGCAGTACTTC
V gene: TRBV7-6; J gene: TRBJ2-7; clone size: .; D gene: .; CDR3 protein: CASSLAAASEQYF; CDR3 DNA: TGTGCCAGCAGCTTAGCGGCGGCGTCCGAGCAGTACTTC
V gene: TRBV27; J gene: TRBJ2-7; clone size: many; D gene: .; CDR3 protein: CASSWGMGGYEQYF; CDR3 DNA: TGTGCCAGCAGTTGGGGGATGGGGGGCTACGAGCAGTACTTC
V gene: TRBV7-2; J gene: TRBJ2-7; clone size: many; D gene: .; CDR3 protein: CASSRDPGPPGEQYF; CDR3 DNA: TGTGCCAGCAGCCGGGACCCTGGACCCCCAGGCGAGCAGTACTTC
V gene: TRBV5-5; J gene: TRBJ2-7; clone size: few; D gene: .; CDR3 protein: CASSSTEETLPYEQYF; CDR3 DNA: TGTGCCAGCAGCTCCACGGAAGAAACCCTCCCCTACGAGCAGTACTTC
V gene: TRBV20-1; J gene: TRBJ2-7; clone size: many; D gene: .; CDR3 protein: CSASQTTHSYEQYF; CDR3 DNA: TGCAGTGCTAGCCAGACTACCCACTCCTACGAGCAGTACTTC
V gene: TRBV13; J gene: TRBJ2-1; clone size: .; D gene: .; CDR3 protein: CASSGKGVGVEQFF; CDR3 DNA: TGTGCCAGCAGCGGAAAGGGGGTAGGTGTAGAGCAGTTCTTC
V gene: TRBV4-3; J gene: TRBJ1-4; clone size: many; D gene: TRBD1; CDR3 protein: CASSQWAGTEAIEDEKLFF; CDR3 DNA: TGCGCCAGCAGCCAATGGGCCGGGACAGAGGCAATTGAGGATGAAAAACTGTTTTTT
V gene: TRBV20-1; J gene: TRBJ2-7; clone size: .; D gene: TRBD1; CDR3 protein: CSAGDRGRTYEQYF; CDR3 DNA: TGCAGTGCGGGGGACAGGGGACGGACCTACGAGCAGTACTTC
V gene: TRBV7-2; J gene: TRBJ2-3; clone size: many; D gene: TRBD2; CDR3 protein: CASSSSGASKATQYF; CDR3 DNA: TGTGCCAGCAGCTCGAGCGGGGCCTCGAAAGCTACGCAGTATTTT
V gene: TRBV7-8; J gene: TRBJ1-2; clone size: few; D gene: .; CDR3 protein: CASSLGGPIYGYTF; CDR3 DNA: TGTGCCAGCAGCTTAGGGGGGCCGATCTATGGCTACACCTTC
V gene: TRBV30; J gene: TRBJ1-5; clone size: .; D gene: .; CDR3 protein: CAWRDYSNQPQRF; CDR3 DNA: TGTGCCTGGCGGGATTATAGCAATCAGCCCCAGCGTTTT
V gene: TRBV5-6; J gene: TRBJ2-4; clone size: many; D gene: .; CDR3 protein: CASSTELTGRIQYF; CDR3 DNA: TGTGCCAGCAGCACCGAGTTGACAGGTCGCATTCAGTACTTC
V gene: TRBV4-1; J gene: TRBJ1-2; clone size: many; D gene: TRBD1; CDR3 protein: CASSQDTGGYGYTF; CDR3 DNA: TGCGCCAGCAGCCAAGATACAGGGGGATATGGCTACACCTTC
V gene: TRBV20-1; J gene: TRBJ2-7; clone size: many; D gene: .; CDR3 protein: CSARSRTRFHEQYF; CDR3 DNA: TGCAGTGCTAGGAGCCGGACTCGGTTCCACGAGCAGTACTTC
V gene: TRBV28; J gene: TRBJ1-5; clone size: few; D gene: .; CDR3 protein: CASSLFRGDGQPQHF; CDR3 DNA: TGTGCCAGCAGTTTATTTCGGGGGGATGGCCAGCCCCAGCATTTT
V gene: TRBV2; J gene: TRBJ1-5; clone size: many; D gene: .; CDR3 protein: CASSEALVWNQPQHF; CDR3 DNA: TGTGCCAGCAGTGAAGCGCTTGTGTGGAATCAGCCCCAGCATTTT
V gene: TRBV7-9; J gene: TRBJ2-2; clone size: many; D gene: .; CDR3 protein: CASSTAGRLSTGELFF; CDR3 DNA: TGTGCCAGCAGCACCGCGGGCAGGCTAAGCACCGGGGAGCTGTTTTTT